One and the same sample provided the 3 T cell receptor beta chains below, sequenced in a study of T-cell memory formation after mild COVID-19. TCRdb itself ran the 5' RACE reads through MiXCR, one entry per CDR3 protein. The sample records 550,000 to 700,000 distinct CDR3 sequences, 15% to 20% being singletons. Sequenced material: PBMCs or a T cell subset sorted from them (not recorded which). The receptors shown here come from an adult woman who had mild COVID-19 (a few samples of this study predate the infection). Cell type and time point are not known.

This CDR3 reads CASSQDIGGTSSYEQYF. The CDR3 region has the DNA TGTGCCAGCAGCCAAGATATTGGCGGGACGAGCTCCTACGAGCAGTACTTC. The genes are TRBV3-1 and TRBJ2-7, with D possibly being TRBD2 (6 bases). Germline values: CDR1 LGHDT, CDR2 YNNKEL (reference sequence). CDR3 size: 17 residues. The V end was cut by 0 bases, the J end by 0 bases, with 15 bases between.

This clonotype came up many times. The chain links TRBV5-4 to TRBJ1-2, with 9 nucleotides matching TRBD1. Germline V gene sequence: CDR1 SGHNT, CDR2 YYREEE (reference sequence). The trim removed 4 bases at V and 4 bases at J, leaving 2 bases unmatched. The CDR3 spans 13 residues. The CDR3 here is CASSQGQGYGYTF. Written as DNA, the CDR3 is TGTGCCAGCAGCCAGGGACAGGGCTATGGCTACACCTTC.

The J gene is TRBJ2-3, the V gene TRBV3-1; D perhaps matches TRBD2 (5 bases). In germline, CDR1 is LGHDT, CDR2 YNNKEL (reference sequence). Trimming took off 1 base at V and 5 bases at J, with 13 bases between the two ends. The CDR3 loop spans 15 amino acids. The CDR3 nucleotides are TGTGCCAGCAGCCAAGGTCGGGGAGCCGGAGATACGCAGTATTTT. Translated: CASSQGRGAGDTQYF.